The source of this T cell receptor beta chain is a study of Ad26.COV2.S vaccination and SARS-CoV-2 variants (dated by TCRdb to about 2021). Some background on the complete study: Vaccine-arm donors came from COV1001, a multicentre, randomized, double-blind, placebo-controlled phase I-IIa trial of Ad26.COV2.S in healthy adults. Blinding of investigators to trial group allocation was maintained during experiments and outcome assessment. A total of roughly 32 samples were included in the TCR-sequenced set, comprising roughly 19 Ad26.COV2.S vaccine recipients, 5 placebo recipients and 8 SARS-CoV-2 convalescent individuals. Ad26.COV2.S was given intramuscularly at 5x10^10 or 1x10^11 viral particles, as a single shot or as two shots 56 days apart. Trial participants were randomized into five groups of five: low-dose or high-dose Ad26.COV2.S given once or twice, or placebo on both occasions. The specificity and breadth of SARS-CoV-2-reactive T cell receptors after Ad26.COV2.S vaccination were assessed by TCRbeta repertoire sequencing.

The study at large found these results: After vaccination, substantial breadth of spike-specific CD8+ and CD4+ T cell responses was reported. The study was not powered to compare responses between vaccine doses or regimens. Compared with placebo recipients, Ad26.COV2.S recipients showed higher spike-specific TCR breadth (P = 0.0014). According to the authors, total T cell responses may have been underestimated by the TCR breadth and depth analyses. Comparable non-spike TCR breadth was observed between vaccine and placebo recipients, consistent with only spike being contained in the vaccine.

Trimming costs V 1 base and J 4 bases, and their ends lie 4 bases apart. The CDR3 starts with the cysteine, ends with the phenylalanine, and has 12 residues. The DNA shown is the 36-base CDR3, in frame from base 1. According to the germline V gene (reference sequence), CDR1 reads PRHDT and CDR2 reads FYEKMQ. Of note for this clone: This receptor's antigen is unknown. Base qualities were left out, and no much larger clone turns up one base away.

The immunoSEQ Assay was used to sequence TCRbeta CDR3 regions. After extraction, genomic DNA underwent amplification by bias-controlled multiplex PCR, followed by high-throughput sequencing. The study's own analysis went as follows. Collapsing and filtering of sequences were performed to quantify the absolute abundance of each unique TCRbeta CDR3 region. T cell fraction was estimated by normalizing TCRbeta template counts to usable DNA, which was measured by amplifying reference genes present in all nucleated cells. Repertoire TCRs were annotated as SARS-CoV-2-specific by exact matching of V gene, CDR3 amino acid sequence and J gene to a known reactive TCR set. MIRA supplied the reference SARS-CoV-2 TCR set, which was filtered for enrichment in COVID-19-positive ImmuneCODE repertoires so that public or cross-reactive TCRs were removed. Drawing on the MIRA antigens, annotated TCRs were analysed further at the level of specific ORF or position within ORF. Breadth was defined as the number of annotated unique rearrangements divided by the total number of unique productive rearrangements, and depth was defined as the summed frequency of the annotated unique rearrangements. TCR breadth was compared between groups using two-sided Wilcoxon rank-sum tests. TCRdb stores this immuneACCESS table with in-frame sequences only. Part of the clones is absent; in the studies checked, under half of the shortfall reflects unresolved V genes, and no reason is known for the rest. V and J calls and clone size come straight from that table; D and trimming were deduced from the DNA. Recorded for this sample are about 420,000 clones; around 89% of them occurred a single time. Approximately 4% of the sample lies in the top ten.

This sample's treatment or condition label indicates: some 20 received Ad26.COV2.S at low or high dose, single or two shots; about 5 received placebo; per-sample allocation not given. For vaccine and placebo recipients, the sequenced repertoires came from samples collected on day 63 after the first injection. Cohort 1b enrolled about two dozen adults aged 18-55 years at a single site in Boston, USA, between 29 July and 7 August 2020. Ad26.COV2.S consisted of a replication-incompetent adenovirus type 26 vector by which a prefusion-stabilized SARS-CoV-2 spike protein from the original Wuhan strain was expressed.

The sequence was collected from a person between 18 and 65 years old who received the Ad26.COV2.S COVID-19 vaccine or a placebo. The rearrangement joined TRBV13 to TRBJ1-2; no D gene is confidently identified. The source was peripheral blood, collected in a trial of Ad26.COV2.S vaccine versus placebo. The nucleotides are TGTGCCAGCAGCTTAGTCAGCTATGGCTACACCTTC. This sequence encodes CASSLVSYGYTF. The CDR3, completed at both ends by the reference TRBV13 and TRBJ1-2 genes, gives the full variable domain AAGVIQSPRHLIKEKRETATLKCYPIPRHDTVYWYQQGPGQDPQFLISFYEKMQSDKGSIPDRFSAQQFSDYHSELNMSSLELGDSALYFCASSLVSYGYTFGSGTRLTVV.